Listed here are 6 T cell receptor beta chains from one sample, sequenced in a study of regulatory T cells in long-lasting Graves disease. This sample's time point: newly diagnosed GD, antithyroid drugs for less than 3 months. Scientists built the TCR library using RNA that was extracted from PBMCs. Construction of the TCR beta libraries employed iRepertoire HTBI primers in conjunction with Arm-PCR of CDR3 regions. TCRdb reprocessed the multiplex PCR reads with MiXCR, giving one entry per CDR3 protein. The table includes approximately 540,000 distinct CDR3 sequences, more than 10% detected once. The same data also went into a second study, on T cells in Graves' hyperthyroidism and ophthalmopathy.

The material was peripheral blood mononuclear cells (PBMCs), obtained at new diagnosis, from a patient treated with antithyroid drugs. The receptors were gathered from a woman aged 30 to 39 with Graves disease.

This clonotype was counted at least ten times. V and J are TRBV11-3 and TRBJ2-1; D gene uncertain. Trimming left V 3 bases short and J 6 bases short, with 9 bases between. The CDR3 extends over 13 amino acids. In germline, CDR1 is SGHNT, CDR2 YENEEA. CDR3 sequence (DNA): TGTGCCAGCAGCTTTGTCAGAACCAATGAGCAGTTCTTC. Protein: CASSFVRTNEQFF.

There are many counts of this clonotype. This sequence joins TRBV9 and TRBJ2-5; TRBD2 agrees at 8 bases. The CDR3 extends over 16 amino acids. CDR1 SGDLS and CDR2 YYNGEE come from the germline V gene. V dropped 4 bases and J dropped 2; count of bases not matched to a gene: 10. The CDR3 reads CASSQSTSGSQETQYF. CDR3 in DNA: TGTGCCAGCAGCCAAAGCACTAGCGGATCGCAAGAGACCCAGTACTTC.

At least ten counts were recorded for this clonotype. The chain combines TRBV29-1 with TRBJ1-1, with D perhaps TRBD1 (5 bases). The CDR3 sequence is 14 residues long. Germline CDR1 and CDR2: SQVTM and ANQGSEA. The V gene lost 6 bases and the J gene lost 0 bases, with 14 bases spanning the gap. The CDR3 DNA is TGCAGCGTGGCACAGCGGGGGATGAACACTGAAGCTTTCTTT. Protein product: CSVAQRGMNTEAFF.

This clonotype was detected many times. This chain links TRBV30 with TRBJ2-1, with 9 nucleotides matching TRBD2. Germline V gene sequence: CDR1 GTSNPN, CDR2 SVGIG (reference sequence). V dropped 3 bases and J dropped 9; count of bases not matched to a gene: 15. The CDR3 has 16 residues. The CDR3 spells CAWSRWGGRAIGEQFF. The CDR3 DNA reads TGTGCCTGGAGCCGGTGGGGCGGGAGGGCCATCGGTGAGCAGTTCTTC.

This clonotype was seen only a few times. The chain joins TRBV6-2 or TRBV6-3 to TRBJ1-3; TRBD1 matches 12 bases. Germline V gene lookup returns CDR1 MNHEY and CDR2 SVGEGT. J gave up 4 bases and V 10 bases, and 11 bases lay outside the gene matches. The CDR3 extends over 16 amino acids. The CDR3, as DNA: TGTGCCACCTACCTGGGACAGGGGGCGAAAGGAAACACCATATATTTT. Translation: CATYLGQGAKGNTIYF.

The chain couples TRBV4-1 to TRBJ2-7; 7 bases map to TRBD2. From germline, CDR1 is MGHRA and CDR2 YSYEKL. The CDR3 spans 15 residues. The ends lost 2 bases at V and 3 bases at J; junction bases unmatched: 7. As DNA, the CDR3 is TGCGCCAGCAGCCAACTTAGCGGGTTTTACTACGAGCAGTACTTC. Translating gives CASSQLSGFYYEQYF.